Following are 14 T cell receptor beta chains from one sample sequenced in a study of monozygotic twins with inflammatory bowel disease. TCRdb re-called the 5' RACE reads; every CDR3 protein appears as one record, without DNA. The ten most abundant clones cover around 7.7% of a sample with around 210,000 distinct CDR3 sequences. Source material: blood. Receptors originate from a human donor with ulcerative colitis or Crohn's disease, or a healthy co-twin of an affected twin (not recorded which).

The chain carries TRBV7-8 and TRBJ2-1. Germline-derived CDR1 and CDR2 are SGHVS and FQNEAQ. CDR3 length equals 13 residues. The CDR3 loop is CASMVSTYNEQFF.

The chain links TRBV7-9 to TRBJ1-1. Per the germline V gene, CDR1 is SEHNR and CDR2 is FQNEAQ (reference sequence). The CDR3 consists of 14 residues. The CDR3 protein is CASSRRGEGTEAFF.

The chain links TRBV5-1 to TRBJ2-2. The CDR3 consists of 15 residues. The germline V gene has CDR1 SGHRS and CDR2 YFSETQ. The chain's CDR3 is CASTPGVSNTGELFF.

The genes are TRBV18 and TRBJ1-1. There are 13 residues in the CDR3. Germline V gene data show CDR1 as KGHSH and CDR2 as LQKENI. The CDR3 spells CASSPSVTTEAFF.

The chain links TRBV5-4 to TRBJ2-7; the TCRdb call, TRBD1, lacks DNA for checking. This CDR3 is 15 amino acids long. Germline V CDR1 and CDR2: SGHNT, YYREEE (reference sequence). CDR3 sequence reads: CASSRSQGTYVKQYF. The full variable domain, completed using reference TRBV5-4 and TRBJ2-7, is ETGVTQSPTHLIKTRGQQVTLRCSSQSGHNTVSWYQQALGQGPQFIFQYYREEENGRGNFPPRFSGLQFPNYSSELNVNALELDDSALYLCASSRSQGTYVKQYFGPGTRLTVT.

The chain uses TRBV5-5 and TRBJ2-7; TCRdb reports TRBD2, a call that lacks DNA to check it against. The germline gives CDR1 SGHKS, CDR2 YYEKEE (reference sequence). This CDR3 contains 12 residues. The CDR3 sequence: CASSWGTAEQYF. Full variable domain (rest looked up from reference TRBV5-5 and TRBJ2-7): DAGVTQSPTHLIKTRGQQVTLRCSPISGHKSVSWYQQVLGQGPQFIFQYYEKEERGRGNFPDRFSARQFPNYSSELNVNALLLGDSALYLCASSWGTAEQYFGPGTRLTVT.

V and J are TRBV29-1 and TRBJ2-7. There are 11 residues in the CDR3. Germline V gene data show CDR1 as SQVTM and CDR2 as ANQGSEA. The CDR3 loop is CSAVLRGEQYF.

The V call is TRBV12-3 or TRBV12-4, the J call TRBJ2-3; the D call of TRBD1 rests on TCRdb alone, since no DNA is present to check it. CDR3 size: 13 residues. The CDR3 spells CASSGGNADTQYF.

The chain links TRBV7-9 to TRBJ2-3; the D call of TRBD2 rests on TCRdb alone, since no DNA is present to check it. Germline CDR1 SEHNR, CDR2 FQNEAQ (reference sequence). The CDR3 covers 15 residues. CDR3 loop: CASSPSGGSTDTQYF.

The CDR3 protein is CASSFGGRSLHEQFF. V usage is TRBV5-4 and J usage is TRBJ2-1; TCRdb proposes TRBD1, but this gene call is untestable without DNA. The germline gives CDR1 SGHNT, CDR2 YYREEE (reference sequence). This CDR3 spans 15 amino acids.

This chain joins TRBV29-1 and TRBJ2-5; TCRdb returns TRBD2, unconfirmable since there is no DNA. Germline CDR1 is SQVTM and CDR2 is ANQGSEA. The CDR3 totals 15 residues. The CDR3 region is CSVVPSTLVQETQYF. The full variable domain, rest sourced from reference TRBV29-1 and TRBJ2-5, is SAVISQKPSRDICQRGTSLTIQCQVDSQVTMMFWYRQQPGQSLTLIATANQGSEATYESGFVIDKFPISRPNLTFSTLTVSNMSPEDSSIYLCSVVPSTLVQETQYFGPGTRLLVL.

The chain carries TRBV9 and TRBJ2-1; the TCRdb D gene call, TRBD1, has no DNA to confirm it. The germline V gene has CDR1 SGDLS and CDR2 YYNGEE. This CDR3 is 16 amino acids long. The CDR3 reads CASSKGGTAASREQFF.

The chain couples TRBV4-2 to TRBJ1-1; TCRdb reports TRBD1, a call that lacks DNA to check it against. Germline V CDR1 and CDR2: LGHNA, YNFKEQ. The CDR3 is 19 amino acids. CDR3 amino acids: CASSLRAGTLGGRRTEAFF.

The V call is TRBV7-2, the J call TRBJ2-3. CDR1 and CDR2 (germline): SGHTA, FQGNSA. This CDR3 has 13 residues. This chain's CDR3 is CASSLESKDTQYF. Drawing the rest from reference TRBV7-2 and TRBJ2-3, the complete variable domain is GAGVSQSPSNKVTEKGKDVELRCDPISGHTALYWYRQSLGQGLEFLIYFQGNSAPDKSGLPSDRFSAERTGGSVSTLTIQRTQQEDSAVYLCASSLESKDTQYFGPGTRLTVL.